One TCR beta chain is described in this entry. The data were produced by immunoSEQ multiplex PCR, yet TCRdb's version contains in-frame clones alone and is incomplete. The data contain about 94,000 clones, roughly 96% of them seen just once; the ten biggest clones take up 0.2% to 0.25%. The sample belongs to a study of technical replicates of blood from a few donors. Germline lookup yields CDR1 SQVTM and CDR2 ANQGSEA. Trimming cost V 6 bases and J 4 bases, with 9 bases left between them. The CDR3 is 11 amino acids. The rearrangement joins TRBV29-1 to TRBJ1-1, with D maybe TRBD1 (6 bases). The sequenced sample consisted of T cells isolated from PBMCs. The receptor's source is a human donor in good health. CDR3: CSVGGGTEAFF. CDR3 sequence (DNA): TGCAGCGTAGGGGGTGGCACTGAAGCTTTCTTT.